The 21 T cell receptor beta chains listed next were all sequenced from one sample in a study of T cells in Graves' hyperthyroidism and ophthalmopathy. TCR beta CDR3 sequences were amplified from RNA transcripts. First-round RT-PCR with HTBI primers amplified the TCR CDR3 region. TCRdb used MiXCR to reprocess the multiplex PCR reads, holding one entry per CDR3 protein. The table includes about 290,000 distinct CDR3 sequences, about an eighth detected once. Source material: blood. The receptors were gathered from a woman aged 30 to 39 with Graves' hyperthyroidism that later progressed to Graves' ophthalmopathy.

There are many counts of this clonotype. One junction end disagrees with the germline gene, perhaps due to a read error. This chain links TRBV2 with TRBJ2-1, with D perhaps matching TRBD2 (6 bases). CDR1 is SNHLY, CDR2 FYNNEI, per germline. This CDR3 has 13 residues. In nucleotides, the CDR3 is TGCGCAGGGAGCGGGTATCTATTTAGTGAGCAGTTCTTC. Residues: CAGSGYLFSEQFF. The entire variable domain, with the rest obtained from reference TRBV2 and TRBJ2-1, is as follows: EPEVTQTPSHQVTQMGQEVILRCVPISNHLYFYWYRQILGQKVEFLVSFYNNEISEKSEIFDDQFSVERPDGSNFTLKIRSTKLEDSAMYFCAGSGYLFSEQFFGPGTRLTVL.

The table lists this clonotype with many counts. V gene TRBV7-9 combines with J gene TRBJ2-7, with D uncertain. The ends were cut back, 4 bases at V and 7 bases at J, with 11 bases in the middle. Germline V gives CDR1 SEHNR, CDR2 FQNEAQ (reference sequence). The CDR3 consists of 12 residues. The CDR3 sequence is CASSSGPSEQYF. The CDR3 nucleotides read TGTGCCAGCAGCTCGGGCCCCTCGGAGCAGTACTTC.

This clonotype was seen more than once but under ten times. V and J are TRBV20-1 and TRBJ2-7; 8 bases map to TRBD2. Germline V gene data show CDR1 as DFQATT and CDR2 as SNEGSKA (reference sequence). Trimming removed 7 bases from V and 0 bases from J; junction bases left unmatched: 5. The CDR3 loop spans 13 amino acids. CDR3 residues: CSVAGRSSYEQYF. The CDR3 DNA sequence: TGCAGTGTAGCGGGAAGGAGCTCCTACGAGCAGTACTTC.

This clonotype showed up many times. The chain employs TRBV7-9 and TRBJ2-5; 7 bases align to TRBD1. This CDR3 has 16 residues. Germline V gives CDR1 SEHNR, CDR2 FQNEAQ (reference sequence). Trimming cost V 4 bases and J 1 base; bases outside gene matches: 9. CDR3 sequence reads: CASSSAWAGGQETQYF. For the CDR3, the DNA is TGTGCCAGCAGCTCGGCGTGGGCAGGGGGCCAAGAGACCCAGTACTTC.

The chain carries TRBV4-1 and TRBJ2-1; 9 nucleotides match TRBD2. The germline V gene encodes CDR1 MGHRA and CDR2 YSYEKL. CDR3 length: 17 amino acids. With V trimmed by 0 bases and J by 4 bases, 7 bases remained unmatched. CDR3 region: CASSQDPAGGGYNEQFF. CDR3 bases: TGCGCCAGCAGCCAAGATCCCGCGGGAGGGGGATACAATGAGCAGTTCTTC.

The rearrangement links TRBV6-2 or TRBV6-3 to TRBJ2-5, with D possibly matching TRBD2 (5 bases). V was cut by 2 bases and J by 4 bases, with 11 bases left in between. This CDR3 contains 14 residues. The V gene's germline CDR1 is MNHEY and CDR2 SVGEGT. In DNA form, the CDR3 reads TGTGCCAGCAGTTACGTCGAGGGTCCAGAGACCCAGTACTTC. Translated: CASSYVEGPETQYF.

The sample holds a few counts of this clonotype. The V call is TRBV6-1, the J call TRBJ2-3; D unclear. Germline V gene data show CDR1 as MNHNS and CDR2 as SASEGT. Trimming removed 5 bases at V and 0 bases at J, with 21 bases between. There are 18 residues in the CDR3. The CDR3 region is CASSYPTRNGPSTDTQYF. The CDR3 DNA reads TGTGCCAGCAGTTATCCGACCCGGAATGGCCCAAGCACAGATACGCAGTATTTT.

Many counts were recorded for this clonotype. This rearrangement joins TRBV6-1 to TRBJ2-5; TRBD1 is a possible D gene (6 bases). The CDR3 has 15 residues. CDR1 is MNHNS, CDR2 SASEGT, per germline. V shed 1 base and J shed 0 bases, with 9 bases lying between them. The CDR3 here is CASSEGTVNQETQYF. The DNA for the CDR3 is TGTGCCAGCAGTGAAGGGACAGTTAACCAAGAGACCCAGTACTTC.

The chain carries TRBV7-2 and TRBJ2-7; 9 positions match TRBD2. V shed 0 bases and J 4 bases; nucleotides not matched to a gene: 7. This CDR3 comprises 16 residues. Germline CDR1 is SGHTA and CDR2 is FQGNSA. CDR3 sequence reads: CASSLARAGGRYEQYF. CDR3 coding DNA: TGTGCCAGCAGCTTAGCGCGGGCGGGAGGGCGGTACGAGCAGTACTTC.

V is TRBV10-2 and J is TRBJ1-1; D call uncertain. From germline, CDR1 is WSHSY and CDR2 SAAADI. The CDR3 has 13 residues. V lost 3 bases and J lost 5, with 10 bases in between. The CDR3 bases are TGCGCCAGCAGTGACGGGGTGAGGACTGAAGCTTTCTTT. It encodes CASSDGVRTEAFF.

Regarding this clonotype: This may be a read error: a much more frequent sequence differs by one nucleotide. J is TRBJ2-3 and V is TRBV5-6, with 7 bases matching TRBD1. Germline lookup yields CDR1 SGHDT and CDR2 YYEEEE. The J segment lost 2 bases and the V segment lost 2 bases, leaving 5 bases of the junction unmatched. The CDR3 loop spans 15 amino acids. In DNA, the CDR3 is TGTGCCAGCAGCTTTGGGACAGCCACCACAGATACGCAGTATTTT. Translation: CASSFGTATTDTQYF. Complete variable domain (other parts from reference TRBV5-6 and TRBJ2-3): DAGVTQSPTHLIKTRGQQVTLRCSPKSGHDTVSWYQQALGQGPQFIFQYYEEEERQRGNFPDRFSGHQFPNYSSELNVNALLLGDSALYLCASSFGTATTDTQYFGPGTRLTVL.

The sample holds many counts of this clonotype. The chain carries TRBV18 and TRBJ2-3, with 9 bases identical to TRBD2. V was pared by 2 bases and J by 6 bases, with 6 bases of the junction left unmatched. The CDR3 extends over 15 amino acids. CDR1 and CDR2 (germline): KGHSH, LQKENI. The CDR3, as DNA: TGTGCCAGCTCACCAGAACTAGCGGGCCACGATACGCAGTATTTT. Amino acids: CASSPELAGHDTQYF. Supplemented by reference TRBV18 and TRBJ2-3, the full variable domain reads NAGVMQNPRHLVRRRGQEARLRCSPMKGHSHVYWYRQLPEEGLKFMVYLQKENIIDESGMPKERFSAEFPKEGPSILRIQQVVRGDSAAYFCASSPELAGHDTQYFGPGTRLTVL.

CDR3 in amino acids: CASSSRTGEGTQYF. The CDR3 bases are TGTGCCAGCAGTTCAAGGACAGGGGAAGGGACCCAGTACTTC. The gene calls are TRBV27 and TRBJ2-5; the match to TRBD1 covers 9 bases. The junction had 7 bases not matched to a gene; V was cut back by 4 bases and J by 7 bases. This CDR3 region has 14 residues. Germline V gene lookup returns CDR1 MNHEY and CDR2 SMNVEV (reference sequence).

The rearrangement uses TRBV3-2 and TRBJ2-5; the table calls TRBD2, which could not be checked here. TRBV3-2 represents a pseudogene. This CDR3 is built from 17 residues. The CDR3 bases are TGTGCCAGCAGCCCGGGGCCAGGGGCTAGCGGGAGGGGGACCCAGTACTTC. Its translation is CASSPGPGASGRGTQYF.

This clonotype was recorded many times. CDR3 region: CASRAVGGGNQPQHF. The CDR3 nucleotides read TGTGCCAGCAGGGCGGTGGGGGGTGGCAATCAGCCCCAGCATTTT. The J gene is TRBJ1-5, the V gene TRBV2; D possibly corresponds to TRBD1 (5 bases). Germline V gives CDR1 SNHLY, CDR2 FYNNEI. V was cut by 6 bases and J by 2 bases, with 14 bases left in between. This CDR3 region has 15 residues.

This clonotype was counted at least ten times. J is TRBJ2-2 and V is TRBV5-1; D is perhaps TRBD2 (5 bases). In germline, CDR1 is SGHRS, CDR2 YFSETQ. Trimming took 2 bases from V and 7 from J, leaving 6 bases between them. This CDR3 has 12 residues. CDR3 in amino acids: CASSFEGGELFF. The CDR3 nucleotides are TGCGCCAGCAGCTTTGAGGGCGGGGAGCTGTTTTTT.

Remarks on this clonotype: An end of the junction does not agree with germline; a read error may underlie this. The chain recombines TRBV2 with TRBJ2-7; D unresolved. Germline-derived CDR1 and CDR2 are SNHLY and FYNNEI. This CDR3 comprises 13 residues. CDR3 in DNA: TGCGCCAGCAGCTCTACTACATCCTACGAGCAGTACTTC. Its translation: CASSSTTSYEQYF.

This clonotype was counted ten times or more. This sequence joins TRBV29-1 and TRBJ2-1; possible D gene TRBD1, 6 bases. The CDR3 sequence is 14 residues long. The V and J ends lost 3 bases and 3 bases respectively, with 12 bases between them. Germline loops: CDR1 SQVTM, CDR2 ANQGSEA. For the CDR3, the DNA is TGCAGCGTTGAGGGACACGACGACTACAATGAGCAGTTCTTC. Translated, it gives CSVEGHDDYNEQFF.

This clonotype has just a few counts. V gene TRBV2 combines with J gene TRBJ2-7, with D perhaps matching TRBD1 (5 bases). CDR3 length: 11 amino acids. The V gene's germline CDR1 is SNHLY and CDR2 FYNNEI. Trimming left V 4 bases short and J 7 bases short, with 8 bases between. The DNA of the CDR3 is TGTGCCAGCAGTGTCGACAGAGAGCAGTACTTC. Encoded protein: CASSVDREQYF.

This clonotype was recorded at least ten times. The J gene is TRBJ2-1, the V gene TRBV20-1, with D possibly TRBD2 on 6 matching bases. The germline V and J ends were trimmed by 3 bases and 0 bases, with 18 bases remaining between them. The germline V gene has CDR1 DFQATT and CDR2 SNEGSKA (reference sequence). CDR3 length: 17 residues. The CDR3 DNA is TGCAGTGCTAGGGAGGTAACGGGAGCGAGCTCCTACAATGAGCAGTTCTTC. Protein product: CSAREVTGASSYNEQFF.

Many counts were recorded for this clonotype. This chain joins TRBV14 and TRBJ1-1; a possible D gene is TRBD1 (5 bases). The CDR3 loop spans 15 amino acids. Germline assignment: CDR1 SGHDN and CDR2 FVKESK. Trimming removed 4 bases from V and 2 bases from J, with 14 bases in between. In DNA, the CDR3 is TGTGCCAGCAGCCGCTGGGGGACGCTTAACACTGAAGCTTTCTTT. Its translation: CASSRWGTLNTEAFF.